This entry features one T cell receptor (beta chain) sequence. Noted treatment: approximately 18 received Ad26.COV2.S at low or high dose, single or two shots; several received placebo; per-sample allocation not given. After the first vaccine or placebo injection, samples were drawn on day 63. This entry comes from a study of Ad26.COV2.S vaccination and SARS-CoV-2 variants. Study-level background: By the intramuscular route, Ad26.COV2.S was given once, or twice 56 days apart.

This CDR3 has 16 amino acids. The V gene lost 1 base and the J gene lost 0 bases, with 7 bases spanning the gap. Germline assignment: CDR1 LGHDT and CDR2 YNNKEL (reference sequence). Repertoires were generated with immunoSEQ multiplex PCR, while TCRdb's copy carries only in-frame clones and drops some. The data hold about 680,000 clones, with about 90% observed a single time. The specimen comprised peripheral blood, sampled in a trial of Ad26.COV2.S vaccine versus placebo. The chain carries TRBV3-1 (or the pseudogene TRBV3-2) and TRBJ1-6; no reliable D call. The source is a person between 18 and 60 years old who received the Ad26.COV2.S COVID-19 vaccine or a placebo. CDR3 residues: CASSQVARSYNSPLHF. As DNA, the CDR3 is TGTGCCAGCAGCCAAGTAGCCCGCTCCTATAATTCACCCCTCCACTTT.